This T cell receptor (beta chain) stems from a study of siplizumab effects on memory and regulatory T cells. Regarding this clone: Its antigen remains unidentified.

Study-wide findings and caveats: Researchers did not confirm the suppressive function of proliferating Tregs from siplizumab cultures. Significantly reduced by siplizumab was the cumulative frequency of alloreactive sequences, namely those traceable to unstimulated CD4+ memory cells.

Germline assignment: CDR1 MDHEN and CDR2 SYDVKM. CDR3 size: 11 residues. The protocol was immunoSEQ multiplex PCR, while the TCRdb copy is restricted to in-frame clones and leaves out a portion. The profile covers roughly 100,000 clones, with 92% appearing a single time and approximately 1.2% taken by the ten largest. The sample taken for sequencing was CD4+ T cells sorted from blood. This sequence originates from a human donor in good health. The gene calls are TRBV28 and TRBJ2-5; no clear D. The J call is in doubt because the DNA end fits TRBJ2-7 better. DNA for the CDR3: TGTGCCAGCAGGTATGGACGCGAGCAGTACTTC. Its protein is CASRYGREQYF.